What follows are 30 T cell receptor beta chains derived from one specimen sequenced in a study of cytomegalovirus exposure and HLA in healthy donors. The PCR employed 60 Vbeta primers together with 13 Jbeta primers. Measured with immunoSEQ multiplex PCR; TCRdb has only the in-frame clones, and not every one. The table has tens of thousands of clones, 78% seen once. The sequenced material came from PBMCs. The origin of the receptors is a male donor in good health and CMV-seropositive.

The chain uses TRBV7-2 and TRBJ1-6; perhaps TRBD1 as D (5 bases). This CDR3 has 16 amino acids. Germline V lookup: CDR1 SGHTA, CDR2 FQGNSA. The V end lost 4 bases, the J end lost 0 bases, and 10 bases lay between the germline ends. CDR3 sequence (DNA): TGTGCCAGCAGCTCGAGACAGAGCTCCTATAATTCACCCCTCCACTTT. It encodes CASSSRQSSYNSPLHF.

The V gene is TRBV15, the J gene TRBJ2-3; 10 nucleotides align to TRBD2. The CDR3 spans 17 residues. V was clipped by 1 base and J by 3 bases; unmatched bases: 7. Germline CDR1 reads LNHNV; CDR2 reads YYDKDF (reference sequence). DNA for the CDR3: TGTGCCACCAGCAGAGGGTTAGCGGGGGGTATAACAGATACGCAGTATTTT. Encoded protein: CATSRGLAGGITDTQYF.

A note on this clone: Other DNA sequences within the sample encode an identical CDR3. The V and J genes are TRBV5-1 and TRBJ1-5; 10 nucleotides line up with TRBD1. Germline V lookup: CDR1 SGHRS, CDR2 YFSETQ. J gave up 6 bases and V 2 bases, and 8 bases lay outside the gene matches. The CDR3 has 16 residues. The CDR3 bases are TGCGCCAGCAGCTTAAACAGACAGGGGGCTGGTCAGCCCCAGCATTTT. Protein sequence: CASSLNRQGAGQPQHF.

The chain has TRBV5-1 and TRBJ1-6, with 10 bases aligning to TRBD1. After removal of 0 bases from V and 7 bases from J, the junction contained 1 base not matched to a gene. Germline assignment: CDR1 SGHRS and CDR2 YFSETQ. The CDR3 is made up of 15 amino acids. This chain's CDR3 is CASSLGTGGNSPLHF. The DNA for the CDR3 is TGCGCCAGCAGCTTGGGGACAGGGGGAAATTCACCCCTCCACTTT.

The chain couples TRBV4-1 to TRBJ2-5; TRBD2 agrees at 8 bases. The germline V gene encodes CDR1 MGHRA and CDR2 YSYEKL. Germline trimming cut 2 bases from V and 5 bases from J; bases unmatched to any gene: 4. The CDR3 length is 14 residues. The CDR3 protein is CASSQRGGIETQYF. The CDR3 DNA reads as TGCGCCAGCAGCCAACGGGGGGGAATCGAGACCCAGTACTTC.

The chain uses TRBV21-1 and TRBJ2-7; TRBD2, as called in the table, went unchecked against the DNA. TRBV21-1 is recorded as a pseudogene. The CDR3 has 16 residues. DNA for the CDR3: TGTGCCAGCAGCAAAAAATGCGGACTAGTCTTCTACGAGCAGTACTTC. Translating gives CASSKKCGLVFYEQYF.

The rearrangement joins TRBV5-1 to TRBJ2-3, with TRBD2 identical over 12 bases. Per the germline V gene, CDR1 is SGHRS and CDR2 is YFSETQ. CDR3 length: 16 amino acids. V shed 4 bases and J 5 bases; nucleotides not matched to a gene: 8. CDR3 sequence (DNA): TGCGCCAGCAGCCCGATGGAACTAGCGGGGGGAGATACGCAGTATTTT. Its protein is CASSPMELAGGDTQYF.

CDR3 coding DNA: TGTGCCAGCAGTTACTCGGCAGGGGGGCTCTATGGCTACACCTTC. This sequence encodes CASSYSAGGLYGYTF. The V call is TRBV6-5, the J call TRBJ1-2; 7 positions match TRBD1. Germline V gives CDR1 MNHEY, CDR2 SVGAGI. The CDR3 runs to 15 residues. V gave up 0 bases and J gave up 4 bases; unmatched junction bases: 5.

The rearrangement joins TRBV5-1 to TRBJ1-2; D unresolved. Germline lookup yields CDR1 SGHRS and CDR2 YFSETQ. The CDR3 consists of 14 residues. V lost 4 bases to trimming and J lost 2 bases, with 12 bases between them. CDR3 sequence: CASSPEVDNYGYTF. The CDR3 DNA follows: TGCGCCAGCAGCCCGGAGGTAGACAACTATGGCTACACCTTC.

DNA for the CDR3: TGTGCCAGCAGTTTTAGCGGGGCTAACTACGAGCAGTACTTC. Translated: CASSFSGANYEQYF. The V and J genes are TRBV28 and TRBJ2-7; 8 bases agree with TRBD2. CDR3 length: 14 amino acids. The V segment lost 3 bases and the J segment 3 bases; nucleotides outside the gene matches: 4. Per germline, CDR1 MDHEN and CDR2 SYDVKM.

The sample holds a few counts of this clone. The chain has TRBV7-9 and TRBJ1-1; D unclear. In germline, CDR1 is SEHNR, CDR2 FQNEAQ (reference sequence). Trimming stripped 5 bases from V and 1 base from J, with 11 bases between. The CDR3 extends over 14 amino acids. In DNA form, the CDR3 reads TGTGCCAGCAGCGCGGGGAGGGAGAACACTGAAGCTTTCTTT. Its protein product is CASSAGRENTEAFF. Full variable domain (rest looked up from reference TRBV7-9 and TRBJ1-1): DTGVSQNPRHKITKRGQNVTFRCDPISEHNRLYWYRQTLGQGPEFLTYFQNEAQLEKSRLLSDRFSAERPKGSFSTLEIQRTEQGDSAMYLCASSAGRENTEAFFGQGTRLTVV.

V usage is TRBV25-1 and J usage is TRBJ1-1; D is unresolved. This CDR3 is built from 18 residues. V was pared by 3 bases and J by 0 bases, with 20 bases between. The V gene's germline CDR1 is MGHDK and CDR2 SYGVNS. Here the CDR3 DNA reads TGTGCCAGCAGTGATGAGCGGTCCCTTTTCCCCATGAACACTGAAGCTTTCTTT. It specifies CASSDERSLFPMNTEAFF.

The chain links TRBV5-1 to TRBJ2-4, with D possibly TRBD2 on 7 matching bases. The CDR3 runs to 17 residues. Looked up from germline, CDR1 is SGHRS and CDR2 is YFSETQ. The V end lost 4 bases, the J end lost 6 bases, and 23 bases lay between the germline ends. The CDR3 DNA sequence: TGCGCCAGCAGCAGGACTATGGCTGGGGGGGGCTCAAACATTCAGTACTTC. This sequence encodes CASSRTMAGGGSNIQYF.

The chain joins TRBV14 to TRBJ2-7; D is unresolved. Trimming took off 3 bases at V and 6 bases at J, with 6 bases between the two ends. The CDR3 loop spans 11 amino acids. Looked up from germline, CDR1 is SGHDN and CDR2 is FVKESK. CDR3 region: CASSHVSEQYF. As DNA, the CDR3 is TGTGCCAGCAGCCACGTTAGCGAGCAGTACTTC.

This clone was observed a few times. This chain uses TRBV4-2 with TRBJ1-4; D is possibly TRBD1 (6 bases). The V end was cut by 5 bases, the J end by 13 bases, with 20 bases between. The CDR3 has 14 amino acids. The germline gives CDR1 LGHNA, CDR2 YNFKEQ. For the CDR3, the DNA is TGTGCCAGCAGCTTGGCTGGGACACCATCAGGACTGTTTTTT. It is translated as CASSLAGTPSGLFF.

The chain has TRBV5-1 and TRBJ2-7, with D unresolved. Germline-derived CDR1 and CDR2 are SGHRS and YFSETQ. This CDR3 contains 11 residues. Trimming pared 4 bases from V and 6 bases from J, leaving 8 bases between. CDR3 DNA: TGCGCCAGCAGCGAGAGATCCGAGCAGTACTTC. Translated, it gives CASSERSEQYF.

The CDR3 spells CASSRQGPYGYTF. In DNA form, the CDR3 reads TGTGCCAGCAGCCGACAGGGGCCCTATGGCTACACCTTC. V and J are TRBV7-2 and TRBJ1-2, with 8 bases fitting TRBD1. CDR1 SGHTA and CDR2 FQGNSA come from the germline V gene. V lost 5 bases to trimming and J lost 4 bases; unmatched junction nucleotides: 3. CDR3 length: 13 residues.

V usage is TRBV5-1 and J usage is TRBJ2-7; the D gene is possibly TRBD1 (6 bases). V lost 4 bases to trimming and J lost 7 bases, with 21 bases between them. This CDR3 has 15 amino acids. CDR1 is SGHRS, CDR2 YFSETQ, per germline. The DNA of the CDR3 is TGCGCCAGCAGCCAAGACAGGCTCCTCCCGTGGGAGCAGTACTTC. Translated: CASSQDRLLPWEQYF.

The chain is built from TRBV10-3 and TRBJ2-7; 8 bases are a match to TRBD1. CDR1 is ENHRY and CDR2 is SYGVKD in the germline V gene. This CDR3 is 15 amino acids long. V gave up 4 bases and J gave up 2 bases; unmatched junction bases: 7. This CDR3 is CAISASSDRAYEQYF. CDR3 in DNA: TGTGCCATCAGTGCCAGCTCGGACAGGGCCTACGAGCAGTACTTC.

V usage is TRBV18 and J usage is TRBJ1-1; possible D gene TRBD1, 5 bases. Trimming stripped 3 bases from V and 0 bases from J, with 5 bases between. The CDR3 loop spans 13 amino acids. The V gene's germline CDR1 is KGHSH and CDR2 LQKENI. In nucleotides, the CDR3 is TGTGCCAGCTCACCGACAGTGAACACTGAAGCTTTCTTT. It specifies CASSPTVNTEAFF.

Written as DNA, the CDR3 is TGTGCCAGCAGCTATACAGGGATCAATGAGCAGTTCTTC. Amino acids: CASSYTGINEQFF. J is TRBJ2-1 and V is TRBV11-2, with a possible D match to TRBD1 (6 bases). CDR1 SGHAT and CDR2 FQNNGV come from the germline V gene. Trimming removed 4 bases from V and 6 bases from J, with 10 bases in between. The CDR3 runs 13 residues.

The rearrangement links TRBV4-2 to TRBJ2-5; TRBD1 agrees at 8 bases. The CDR3 has 15 residues. CDR1 and CDR2 from the germline V gene are LGHNA and YNFKEQ. V dropped 3 bases and J dropped 1; count of bases not matched to a gene: 4. As DNA, the CDR3 is TGTGCCAGCAGCCAGGGGACAGGAGCCCAAGAGACCCAGTACTTC. Amino acid sequence: CASSQGTGAQETQYF.

The CDR3 DNA sequence: TGTGCCAGCAGTTTATGGCCGGGCTCTGGGGCCAACGTCCTGACTTTC. Translation: CASSLWPGSGANVLTF. The rearrangement joins TRBV28 to TRBJ2-6; the D is unclear. Germline V gene sequence: CDR1 MDHEN, CDR2 SYDVKM. V was shortened by 0 bases and J by 0 bases, with 6 bases between the two germline ends. The CDR3 is 16 amino acids.

This chain connects TRBV18 to TRBJ2-7; the match to TRBD1 covers 7 bases. V shed 5 bases, J shed 3 bases, and the junction held 4 bases outside the gene matches. Germline lookup yields CDR1 KGHSH and CDR2 LQKENI. CDR3 length equals 13 residues. The CDR3 loop is CASSTGTVYEQYF. For the CDR3, the DNA is TGTGCCAGCTCAACTGGGACAGTCTACGAGCAGTACTTC. The full variable domain, in which reference TRBV18 and TRBJ2-7 provide the parts outside the CDR3, is NAGVMQNPRHLVRRRGQEARLRCSPMKGHSHVYWYRQLPEEGLKFMVYLQKENIIDESGMPKERFSAEFPKEGPSILRIQQVVRGDSAAYFCASSTGTVYEQYFGPGTRLTVT.

The chain combines TRBV18 with TRBJ1-2; 10 bases fit TRBD1. Germline V CDR1 and CDR2: KGHSH, LQKENI. This CDR3 comprises 14 residues. The ends lost 3 bases at V and 8 bases at J; junction bases unmatched: 6. The CDR3 bases are TGTGCCAGCTCACCGTTGACAGGGGGCAGGGGCTACACCTTC. This sequence encodes CASSPLTGGRGYTF.

This rearrangement joins TRBV11-2 to TRBJ2-3; D unclear. CDR3 size: 12 residues. The V end was cut by 1 base, the J end by 4 bases, with 3 bases between. The germline gives CDR1 SGHAT, CDR2 FQNNGV. The CDR3 protein is CASSLGADTQYF. The CDR3 DNA reads as TGTGCCAGCAGCTTAGGAGCAGATACGCAGTATTTT.

This chain links TRBV19 with TRBJ1-2; 9 bases are a match to TRBD1. V was pared by 1 base and J by 3 bases, with 3 bases of the junction left unmatched. CDR3 length equals 15 residues. The germline CDR1 and CDR2 sequences are LNHDA and SQIVND (reference sequence). Here the CDR3 DNA reads TGTGCCAGTAGTATAGCGGGACAGGGCTACTATGGCTACACCTTC. Translation gives CASSIAGQGYYGYTF.

The rearrangement uses TRBV7-2 and TRBJ2-7; tentatively, D is TRBD2 (6 bases). The germline V and J ends were trimmed by 3 bases and 2 bases, with 20 bases remaining between them. Germline-derived CDR1 and CDR2 are SGHTA and FQGNSA. This CDR3 is built from 17 residues. The CDR3: CASSLLVGDGLTYEQYF. The CDR3 nucleotides are TGTGCCAGCAGCTTGTTGGTAGGGGACGGACTAACCTACGAGCAGTACTTC.

V and J are TRBV19 and TRBJ1-2, with 7 bases matching TRBD1. J gave up 4 bases and V 6 bases, and 5 bases lay outside the gene matches. CDR3 length: 13 amino acids. Germline V gene sequence: CDR1 LNHDA, CDR2 SQIVND (reference sequence). CDR3 nucleotides: TGTGCCAGTAGCCGGGACAGAATCTATGGCTACACCTTC. It specifies CASSRDRIYGYTF.

The genes are TRBV19 and TRBJ1-6; D is possibly TRBD1 (6 bases). Trimming removed 8 bases at V and 9 bases at J, with 41 bases between. The CDR3 is made up of 22 amino acids. Germline CDR1 reads LNHDA; CDR2 reads SQIVND (reference sequence). The CDR3 coding sequence is TGTGCCAGTTCTGGGGAATCCCCTTTATCACCCAGAACGGGACAACGTCTTTCACCCCTCCACTTT. Translation: CASSGESPLSPRTGQRLSPLHF. Full variable domain (rest looked up from reference TRBV19 and TRBJ1-6): DGGITQSPKYLFRKEGQNVTLSCEQNLNHDAMYWYRQDPGQGLRLIYYSQIVNDFQKGDIAEGYSVSREKKESFPLTVTSAQKNPTAFYLCASSGESPLSPRTGQRLSPLHFGNGTRLTVT.